This T cell receptor beta chain appears in the sequencing data of a study of shared clonotypes between healthy human individuals. General study results and limits: Non-shared clonotypes displayed generation probabilities falling below those of clonotypes present in all four donors. Estimated clonotype richness was generally higher in naive than memory subsets.

Original analysis: Filtering of immunoSEQ junctional sequences could not match full-length read filtering. Sequencing used immunoSEQ multiplex PCR; TCRdb keeps in-frame clones, though not all of them. The V and J calls and the clone size are those of that table, but D and trimming were determined from the DNA. This sample has 800,000 to 1,200,000 clones, with around 78% found just once. V lost 4 bases and J lost 8, with 11 bases in between. Germline CDR1 and CDR2: MDHEN and SYDVKM. The CDR3 has 12 amino acids. Points on this clone: Its antigen is undetermined.

Study donors comprised healthy, HIV-negative adults devoid of recent acute infection or vaccination. The chain recombines TRBV28 with TRBJ1-1; tentatively, D is TRBD1 (6 bases). The sequencing input was memory CD4+ T cells from PBMCs. Subset meaning: CD45RA-negative fraction. This receptor was taken from a man younger than 30 in good health. Some clones in this sample may be carry-over from other donors' samples. The CDR3, as DNA: TGTGCCAGCAGTTACGGACAGCTGGAAGCTTTCTTT. Translated, it gives CASSYGQLEAFF.